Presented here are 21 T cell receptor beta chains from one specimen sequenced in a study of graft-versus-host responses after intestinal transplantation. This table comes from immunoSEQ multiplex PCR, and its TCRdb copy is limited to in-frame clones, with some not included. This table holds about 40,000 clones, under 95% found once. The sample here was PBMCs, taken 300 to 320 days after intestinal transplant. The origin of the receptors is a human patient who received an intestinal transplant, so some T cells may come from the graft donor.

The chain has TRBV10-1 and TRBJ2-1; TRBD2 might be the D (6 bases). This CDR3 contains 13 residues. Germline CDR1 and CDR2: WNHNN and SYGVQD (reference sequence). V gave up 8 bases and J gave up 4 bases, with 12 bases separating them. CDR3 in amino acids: CASSRDSYNEQFF. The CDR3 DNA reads TGCGCCAGCTCAAGGGACTCGTACAATGAGCAGTTCTTC.

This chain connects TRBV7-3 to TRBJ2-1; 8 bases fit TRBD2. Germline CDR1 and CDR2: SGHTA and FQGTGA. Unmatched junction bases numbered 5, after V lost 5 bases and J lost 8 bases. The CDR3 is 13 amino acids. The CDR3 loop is CASSPGLVDEQFF. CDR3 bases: TGTGCCAGCAGCCCGGGACTAGTGGATGAGCAGTTCTTC.

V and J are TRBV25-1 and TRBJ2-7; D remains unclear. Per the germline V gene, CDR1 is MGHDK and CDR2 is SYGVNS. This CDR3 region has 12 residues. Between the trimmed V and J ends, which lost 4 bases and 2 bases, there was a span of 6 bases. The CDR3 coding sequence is TGTGCCAGCAGTGGAGAAGCCTACGAGCAGTACTTC. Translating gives CASSGEAYEQYF.

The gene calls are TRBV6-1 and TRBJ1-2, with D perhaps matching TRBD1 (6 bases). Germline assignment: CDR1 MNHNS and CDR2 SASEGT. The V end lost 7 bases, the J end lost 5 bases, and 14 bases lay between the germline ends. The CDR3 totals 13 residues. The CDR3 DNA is TGTGCCAGCACTGGGCGGGGGCGGTATGGCTACACCTTC. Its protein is CASTGRGRYGYTF.

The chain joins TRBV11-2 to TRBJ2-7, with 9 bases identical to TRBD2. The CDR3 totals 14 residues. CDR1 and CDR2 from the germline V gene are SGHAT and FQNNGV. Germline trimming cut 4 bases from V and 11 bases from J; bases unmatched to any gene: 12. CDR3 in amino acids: CASSSGVLAGRKYF. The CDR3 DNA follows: TGTGCCAGCAGCTCGGGGGTACTAGCGGGCCGAAAGTACTTC.

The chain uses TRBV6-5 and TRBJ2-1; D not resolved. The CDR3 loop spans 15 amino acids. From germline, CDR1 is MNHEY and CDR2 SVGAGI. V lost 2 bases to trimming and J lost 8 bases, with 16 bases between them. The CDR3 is CASSYKRVLEHEQFF. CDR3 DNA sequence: TGTGCCAGCAGTTACAAAAGGGTCTTAGAGCATGAGCAGTTCTTC.

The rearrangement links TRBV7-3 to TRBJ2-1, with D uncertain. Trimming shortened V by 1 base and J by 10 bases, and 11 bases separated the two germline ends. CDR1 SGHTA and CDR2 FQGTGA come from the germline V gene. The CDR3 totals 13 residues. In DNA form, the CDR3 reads TGTGCCAGCAGCTTAAGCACAGTTAACGAGCAGTTCTTC. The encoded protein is CASSLSTVNEQFF.

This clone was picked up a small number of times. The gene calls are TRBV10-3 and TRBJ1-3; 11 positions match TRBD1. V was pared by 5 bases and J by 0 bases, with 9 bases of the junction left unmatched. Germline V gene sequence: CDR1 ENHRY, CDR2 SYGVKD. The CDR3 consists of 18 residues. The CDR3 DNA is TGTGCCATCAGTAAGGGACAGGGGGTGAGGGGCTCTGGAAACACCATATATTTT. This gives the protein CAISKGQGVRGSGNTIYF.

The CDR3 DNA follows: TGTGCCAGCAGCTTAGGGACTGCCCTCGGCTACACCTTC. Encoded protein: CASSLGTALGYTF. The V call is TRBV9, the J call TRBJ1-2, with D possibly TRBD1 on 5 matching bases. Trimming took off 4 bases at V and 8 bases at J, with 15 bases between the two ends. CDR1 is SGDLS and CDR2 is YYNGEE in the germline V gene. CDR3 size: 13 residues. Full variable domain (missing parts from reference TRBV9 and TRBJ1-2): DSGVTQTPKHLITATGQRVTLRCSPRSGDLSVYWYQQSLDQGLQFLIQYYNGEERAKGNILERFSAQQFPDLHSELNLSSLELGDSALYFCASSLGTALGYTFGSGTRLTVV.

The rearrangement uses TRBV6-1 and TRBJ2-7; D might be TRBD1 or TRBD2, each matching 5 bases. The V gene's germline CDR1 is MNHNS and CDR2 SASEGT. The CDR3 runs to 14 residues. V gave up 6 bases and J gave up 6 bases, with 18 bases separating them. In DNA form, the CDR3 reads TGTGCCAGCAGGGCCACCGGGACCCTCGCCGAGCAGTACTTC. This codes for CASRATGTLAEQYF.

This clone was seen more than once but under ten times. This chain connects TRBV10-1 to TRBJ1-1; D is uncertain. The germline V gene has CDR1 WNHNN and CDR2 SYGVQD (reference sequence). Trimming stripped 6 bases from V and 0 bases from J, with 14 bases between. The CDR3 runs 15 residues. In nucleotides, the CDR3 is TGCGCCAGCAGAATATTATCGGGGATGAACACTGAAGCTTTCTTT. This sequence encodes CASRILSGMNTEAFF.

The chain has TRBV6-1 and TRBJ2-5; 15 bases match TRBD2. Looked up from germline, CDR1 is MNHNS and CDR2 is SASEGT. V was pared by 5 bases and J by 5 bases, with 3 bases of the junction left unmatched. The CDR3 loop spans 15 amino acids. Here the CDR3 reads CASSPGTSGGETQYF. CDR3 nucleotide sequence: TGTGCCAGCAGTCCCGGGACTAGCGGGGGGGAGACCCAGTACTTC.

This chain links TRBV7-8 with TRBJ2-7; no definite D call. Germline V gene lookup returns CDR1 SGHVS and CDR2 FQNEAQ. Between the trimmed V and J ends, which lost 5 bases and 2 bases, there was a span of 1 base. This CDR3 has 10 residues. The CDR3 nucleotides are TGTGCCAGCAGCCCCTACGAGCAGTACTTC. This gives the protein CASSPYEQYF.

CDR3 in amino acids: CASSQFGAAGTQYF. The DNA of the CDR3 is TGTGCCAGCAGCCAATTTGGGGCGGCGGGGACCCAGTACTTC. The chain links TRBV14 to TRBJ2-5; D may be TRBD1 or TRBD2 (5 bases each). V lost 2 bases and J lost 7, with 14 bases in between. Germline loops: CDR1 SGHDN, CDR2 FVKESK. The CDR3 has 14 residues.

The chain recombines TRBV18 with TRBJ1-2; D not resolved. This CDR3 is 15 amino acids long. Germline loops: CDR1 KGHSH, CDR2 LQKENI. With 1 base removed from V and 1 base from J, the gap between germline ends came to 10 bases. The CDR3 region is CASSPQGANNYGYTF. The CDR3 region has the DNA TGTGCCAGCTCACCACAAGGTGCGAATAACTATGGCTACACCTTC.

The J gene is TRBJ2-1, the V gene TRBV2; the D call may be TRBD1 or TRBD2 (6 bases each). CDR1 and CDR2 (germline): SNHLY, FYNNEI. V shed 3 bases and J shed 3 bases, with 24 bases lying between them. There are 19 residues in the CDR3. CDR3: CASSEGAFGDGRRYNEQFF. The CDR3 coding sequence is TGTGCCAGCAGTGAGGGGGCCTTTGGGGATGGGAGGCGCTACAATGAGCAGTTCTTC.

As DNA, the CDR3 is TGCGCCAGCAGCCCGGGGGCTGGGCAGCCCCAGCATTTT. Residues: CASSPGAGQPQHF. The chain recombines TRBV5-1 with TRBJ1-5; a possible D gene is TRBD1 (6 bases). CDR1 and CDR2 from the germline V gene are SGHRS and YFSETQ. Trimming removed 4 bases from V and 7 bases from J, with 12 bases in between. This CDR3 spans 13 amino acids.

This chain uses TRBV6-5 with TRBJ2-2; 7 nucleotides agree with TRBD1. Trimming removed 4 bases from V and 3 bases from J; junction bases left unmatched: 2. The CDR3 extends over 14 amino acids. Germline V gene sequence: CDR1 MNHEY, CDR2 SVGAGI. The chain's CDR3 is CASSSGQYTGELFF. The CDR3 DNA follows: TGTGCCAGCAGTTCGGGACAGTACACCGGGGAGCTGTTTTTT.

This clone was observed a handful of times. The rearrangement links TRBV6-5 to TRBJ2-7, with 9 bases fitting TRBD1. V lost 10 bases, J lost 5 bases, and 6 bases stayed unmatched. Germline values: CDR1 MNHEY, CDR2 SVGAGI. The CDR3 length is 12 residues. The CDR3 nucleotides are TGTGCCACAGTCGGACAGGGGAACGAGCAGTACTTC. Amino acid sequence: CATVGQGNEQYF.

This CDR3 is CASSQKNDGNTEAFF. In nucleotides, the CDR3 is TGCGCCAGCAGCCAAAAAAACGACGGGAACACTGAAGCTTTCTTT. The chain links TRBV4-1 to TRBJ1-1; D not certain. Deletions cut 2 bases from V and 1 base from J, with 11 bases between. The V gene's germline CDR1 is MGHRA and CDR2 YSYEKL. This CDR3 region has 15 residues.

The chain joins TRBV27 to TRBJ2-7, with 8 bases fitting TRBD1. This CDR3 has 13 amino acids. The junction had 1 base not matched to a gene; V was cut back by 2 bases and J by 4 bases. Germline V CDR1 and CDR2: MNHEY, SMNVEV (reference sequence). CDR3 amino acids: CASSLDRGYEQYF. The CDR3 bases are TGTGCCAGCAGTTTAGACAGGGGTTACGAGCAGTACTTC.